Listed here is a single TCR beta chain. Trimming pared 2 bases from V and 1 base from J, leaving 9 bases between. CDR1 is KGHSH and CDR2 is LQKENI in the germline V gene. CDR3 length: 15 amino acids. Libraries were prepared by immunoSEQ multiplex PCR; TCRdb keeps only in-frame clonotypes and omits some of them. The sample has 40,000 or so clones; about four fifths are singletons. The sample originates from a study of T cells in localized non-small cell lung cancer. Sequences were derived from peripheral blood mononuclear cells, sampled before any cancer treatment. This sequence originates from a male donor aged 60 or older with stage II lung adenocarcinoma. This rearrangement joins TRBV18 to TRBJ2-1; D is unclear. In DNA form, the CDR3 reads TGTGCCAGCTCACCAGAGCAGCAATCCTACAATGAGCAGTTCTTC. Protein: CASSPEQQSYNEQFF.